The 15 T cell receptor beta chains below all came from one sample that was sequenced in a study of blood T cell repertoires in COVID-19. Using immunoSEQ multiplex PCR, the repertoire was profiled, and TCRdb retains in-frame clones only, with some absent. The sample gives about 270,000 clones, around 90% of which show up once; about 1% is in the top ten. The sequenced material came from PBMCs or T cells enriched from blood (not recorded which). Every receptor here comes from a woman in her twenties or thirties who had recovered from COVID-19.

The chain combines TRBV3-1 (or the pseudogene TRBV3-2) with TRBJ2-1, with D possibly matching TRBD1 (6 bases). V was cut by 4 bases and J by 12 bases, with 16 bases left in between. The CDR3 totals 13 residues. Germline CDR1 is LGHDT and CDR2 is YNNKEL (reference sequence). CDR3 sequence reads: CASSRGQFTGQFF. The DNA of the CDR3 is TGTGCCAGCAGCCGTGGACAGTTTACCGGGCAGTTCTTC.

DNA for the CDR3: TGTGCCAGCAGCTCACGTATCATAGCGGTGGGTGGTGGCAAGACCCAGTACTTC. Protein: CASSSRIIAVGGGKTQYF. The gene calls are TRBV7-3 and TRBJ2-5; a weak D match, TRBD2 (6 bases). Germline CDR1 SGHTA, CDR2 FQGTGA. This CDR3 is built from 18 residues. Trimming removed 4 bases from V and 6 bases from J, with 27 bases in between.

A few counts support this clone. The rearrangement joins TRBV19 to TRBJ2-1; D is perhaps TRBD2 (6 bases). V lost 5 bases, J lost 3 bases, and 20 bases lay in between. Germline CDR1 LNHDA, CDR2 SQIVND (reference sequence). The CDR3 extends over 17 amino acids. The CDR3 DNA reads TGTGCCAGTAGTTGGGGACGGGGGAATAAAAACTACAATGAGCAGTTCTTC. It translates to CASSWGRGNKNYNEQFF.

The CDR3 bases are TGTGCCAGCAGTTACTCTCTCGAGGCGATCTACGAGCAGTACTTC. Protein product: CASSYSLEAIYEQYF. The chain links TRBV6-5 to TRBJ2-7; D unclear. Germline V CDR1 and CDR2: MNHEY, SVGAGI. Trimming shortened V by 0 bases and J by 3 bases, and 12 bases separated the two germline ends. The CDR3 spans 15 residues.

This chain uses TRBV7-3 with TRBJ2-3; TRBD2 aligns across 9 bases. Germline V gene data show CDR1 as SGHTA and CDR2 as FQGTGA. The CDR3 is made up of 16 amino acids. V gave up 2 bases and J gave up 6 bases; unmatched junction bases: 9. CDR3 residues: CASSLGVERGVDTQYF. The CDR3 DNA follows: TGTGCCAGCAGCTTAGGGGTTGAGCGGGGGGTCGATACGCAGTATTTT.

J is TRBJ1-1 and V is TRBV11-2; no clear D. V was trimmed by 5 bases and J by 0 bases, leaving 4 bases between them. This CDR3 spans 12 amino acids. Germline assignment: CDR1 SGHAT and CDR2 FQNNGV. CDR3 in amino acids: CASSLMNTEAFF. The CDR3 DNA is TGTGCCAGCAGCCTTATGAACACTGAAGCTTTCTTT. The full variable domain, in which reference TRBV11-2 and TRBJ1-1 provide the parts outside the CDR3, is EAGVAQSPRYKIIEKRQSVAFWCNPISGHATLYWYQQILGQGPKLLIQFQNNGVVDDSQLPKDRFSAERLKGVDSTLKIQPAKLEDSAVYLCASSLMNTEAFFGQGTRLTVV.

The CDR3 protein is CASSPSKQGSGEQYF. The CDR3 region has the DNA TGCGCCAGCAGCCCCTCGAAGCAGGGGTCGGGGGAGCAGTACTTC. This chain connects TRBV4-1 to TRBJ2-7; perhaps TRBD1 as D (6 bases). The V gene's germline CDR1 is MGHRA and CDR2 YSYEKL. V lost 4 bases to trimming and J lost 7 bases, with 20 bases between them. The CDR3 covers 15 residues.

The chain has TRBV5-1 and TRBJ1-1; no clear D. Trimming removed 0 bases at V and 1 base at J, with 7 bases between. The CDR3 sequence is 14 residues long. Germline-derived CDR1 and CDR2 are SGHRS and YFSETQ. As DNA, the CDR3 is TGCGCCAGCAGCTTGGAGACATCGAACACTGAAGCTTTCTTT. Its translation is CASSLETSNTEAFF.

This clone was counted once. The chain combines TRBV4-1 with TRBJ2-7, with TRBD1 matching 9 bases. This CDR3 region has 19 residues. Trimming cost V 1 base and J 1 base; bases outside gene matches: 14. Germline V gene lookup returns CDR1 MGHRA and CDR2 YSYEKL. This CDR3 reads CASSQVGAGTGKKSYEQYF. DNA of the CDR3: TGCGCCAGCAGCCAAGTGGGGGCCGGGACAGGGAAGAAATCCTACGAGCAGTACTTC.

This clone was observed a few times. The rearrangement uses TRBV15 and TRBJ1-5; D ambiguous. The V end was cut by 3 bases, the J end by 9 bases, with 12 bases between. Germline CDR1 is LNHNV and CDR2 is YYDKDF (reference sequence). This CDR3 is built from 13 residues. As DNA, the CDR3 is TGTGCCACCAGCAGCACGGGGAGACGGCCCCAGCATTTT. Encoded protein: CATSSTGRRPQHF.

The chain uses TRBV27 and TRBJ2-1; 9 nucleotides line up with TRBD1. From germline, CDR1 is MNHEY and CDR2 SMNVEV (reference sequence). V trimming: 8 bases; J trimming: 8 bases; junction bases outside the gene matches: 13. The CDR3 contains 15 residues. The CDR3 DNA sequence: TGTGCCAGCGGGCTTTTAGGGACAGGGCGGGATGAGCAGTTCTTC. As protein: CASGLLGTGRDEQFF.

The CDR3 bases are TGTGCCTGGCTAGCCAAGGGATACACCATATATTTT. This encodes CAWLAKGYTIYF. The chain couples TRBV30 to TRBJ1-3, with D unclear. The CDR3 has 12 amino acids. CDR1 and CDR2 (germline): GTSNPN, SVGIG (reference sequence). Trimming removed 5 bases at V and 8 bases at J, with 13 bases between.

Only one count was recorded for this clone. This chain links TRBV9 with TRBJ2-7, with D unclear. Trimming pared 2 bases from V and 4 bases from J, leaving 16 bases between. The CDR3 runs to 15 residues. The germline CDR1 and CDR2 sequences are SGDLS and YYNGEE. CDR3 region: CASSVGRHPYYEQYF. CDR3 bases: TGTGCCAGCAGCGTGGGCCGCCACCCGTATTACGAGCAGTACTTC.

This sequence joins TRBV13 and TRBJ1-3; TRBD1 matches at 7 bases. The CDR3 runs to 16 residues. The V and J ends lost 3 bases and 1 base, in that order; junction bases with no gene match: 6. Germline V gives CDR1 PRHDT, CDR2 FYEKMQ (reference sequence). The CDR3 DNA reads as TGTGCCAGCAGCTTCATCAGGGGGTTTTCTGGAAACACCATATATTTT. It codes for CASSFIRGFSGNTIYF.

V usage is TRBV2 and J usage is TRBJ1-5, with 9 bases identical to TRBD1. The CDR3 sequence is 14 residues long. With V trimmed by 7 bases and J by 2 bases, 3 bases remained unmatched. Germline CDR1 is SNHLY and CDR2 is FYNNEI. The CDR3 spells CASKGQGRNQPQHF. The CDR3, as DNA: TGTGCCAGCAAAGGACAGGGGCGCAATCAGCCCCAGCATTTT.